This TCR beta chain stems from a study of cytomegalovirus exposure and HLA in healthy donors. Vbeta (60) and Jbeta (13) primers were used in the PCR. Original processing methods: In a later analysis, around 11 million of approximately 86 million unique beta chains occurred in at least two donors. Sequencing was performed with immunoSEQ multiplex PCR; in TCRdb, only in-frame clones are kept and a portion is missing. That table gives V, J and clone size, and the DNA gave D and trimming. The data contain about 160,000 clones, about 65% of them singletons. As concerns this clone: Its specificity is unknown.

Overall study findings and caveats: Later analysis identified a missense DCLRE1C variant that was linked to TCR beta V- and J-gene trimming. Previous analysis showed most TCR beta V segments were productive about 90% or about 30% of the time. Three CMV-associated chains proved CMV antigen-specific in vitro.

The germline V and J ends were trimmed by 2 bases and 3 bases, with 8 bases remaining between them. CDR1 is SGHKS and CDR2 is YYEKEE in the germline V gene (reference sequence). This CDR3 has 14 residues. This sequence joins TRBV5-5 and TRBJ2-2; a weak D match, TRBD1 (5 bases). The clonotype originates from a man aged 35 to 55 in good health and CMV-seropositive. The sample comprised PBMCs. In DNA, the CDR3 is TGTGCCAGCAGCTTAGGGGCAGACACCGGGGAGCTGTTTTTT. It codes for CASSLGADTGELFF.